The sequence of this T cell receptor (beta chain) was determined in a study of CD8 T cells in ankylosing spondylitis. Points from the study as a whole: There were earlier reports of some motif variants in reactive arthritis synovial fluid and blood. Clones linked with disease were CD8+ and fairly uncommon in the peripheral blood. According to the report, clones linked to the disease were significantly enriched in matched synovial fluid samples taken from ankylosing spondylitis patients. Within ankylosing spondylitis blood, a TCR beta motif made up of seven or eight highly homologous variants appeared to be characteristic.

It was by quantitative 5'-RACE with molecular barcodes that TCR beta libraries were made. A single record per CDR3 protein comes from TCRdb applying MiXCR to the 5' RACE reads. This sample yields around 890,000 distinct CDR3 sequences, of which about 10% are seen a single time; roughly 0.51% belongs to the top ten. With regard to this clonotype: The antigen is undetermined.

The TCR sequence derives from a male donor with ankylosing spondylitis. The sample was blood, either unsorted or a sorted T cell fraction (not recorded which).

The chain's CDR3 is CSARDRIGLETQYF. DNA of the CDR3: TGCAGTGCTAGAGATCGAATAGGGCTAGAGACCCAGTACTTC. The chain carries TRBV20-1 and TRBJ2-5; D ambiguous. With 0 bases removed from V and 4 bases from J, the gap between germline ends came to 12 bases. Germline V lookup: CDR1 DFQATT, CDR2 SNEGSKA (reference sequence). The CDR3 consists of 14 residues.